The rows below give T cell receptor beta chains drawn from one sample of a study of cytomegalovirus exposure and HLA in healthy donors. Profiled with immunoSEQ multiplex PCR; TCRdb holds only in-frame clones, not every one. There are 250,000 to 300,000 clones in the sample; approximately 83% occur only once, and 1% lies in the top ten. Material: PBMCs. Receptors originate from a woman aged 18-29 years in good health and CMV-seronegative. The CDR3 runs from the conserved cysteine through the conserved F or W. Each record gives: V gene, CDR3 protein.

TRBV29-1	CSAERQGSANYGYTF
TRBV7-7	CASSFGVEETQYF
TRBV6-5	CASSYRGPNYGYTF
TRBV5-1	CASSGMTSGRGELFF
TRBV25-1	CASSTGTTFYGYTF
TRBV11-2	CATSPGVASSYEQYF
TRBV9	CASSVAGSTSGGNYEQYF
TRBV7-6	CASSLVRRGGRETQYF
TRBV19	CASSTSQGAFYNEQFF
TRBV11-2	CASVNWEQGYQPQHF
TRBV7-9	CASSPWSGGIDNEQFF
TRBV6-6	CASSYSTGLALYF
TRBV7-2	CASSLARQTDTQYF
TRBV4-2	CASSHPQGAGYGYTF
TRBV18	CASSPPGRGSYEQYF
TRBV23-1	CASSHWDRESYEQYF
TRBV28	CASSSIPDTYQPQHF
TRBV27	CASSPLSGSIGNEQFF